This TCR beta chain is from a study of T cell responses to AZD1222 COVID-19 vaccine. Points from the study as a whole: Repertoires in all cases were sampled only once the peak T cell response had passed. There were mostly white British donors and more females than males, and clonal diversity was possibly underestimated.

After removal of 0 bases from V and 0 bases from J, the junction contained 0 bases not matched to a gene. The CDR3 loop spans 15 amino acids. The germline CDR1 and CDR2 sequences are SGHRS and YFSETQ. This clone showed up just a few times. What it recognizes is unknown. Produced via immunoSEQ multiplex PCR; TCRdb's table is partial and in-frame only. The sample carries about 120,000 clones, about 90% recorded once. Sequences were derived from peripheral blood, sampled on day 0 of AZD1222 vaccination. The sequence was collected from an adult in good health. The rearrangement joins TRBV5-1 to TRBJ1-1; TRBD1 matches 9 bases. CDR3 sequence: CASSLGQGVNTEAFF. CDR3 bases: TGCGCCAGCAGCTTGGGACAGGGGGTGAACACTGAAGCTTTCTTT. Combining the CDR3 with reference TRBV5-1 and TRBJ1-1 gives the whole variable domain KAGVTQTPRYLIKTRGQQVTLSCSPISGHRSVSWYQQTPGQGLQFLFEYFSETQRNKGNFPGRFSGRQFSNSRSEMNVSTLELGDSALYLCASSLGQGVNTEAFFGQGTRLTVV.